These T cell receptor beta chains were read from a single sample in a study of blood T cell repertoires in COVID-19. Clones were read by immunoSEQ multiplex PCR, and TCRdb kept only the in-frame ones, dropping some. The sample holds 150,000 to 200,000 clones; 80% to 90% are singletons and the top ten take about 12%. The sequenced sample consisted of peripheral blood. All receptors derive from a woman in her 70s with COVID-19, enrolled during active disease. The CDR3 runs from the conserved cysteine through the conserved F or W. The order of the fields is V gene, J gene, clone size, D gene, CDR3 DNA, CDR3 protein. D genes are given only for firm matches. Not every row has a clone size; where given, it reads once, few, many or a size class.

V: TRBV2
J: TRBJ2-6
size: -
D: -
DNA: TGTGCCAGCAGTCCCCGGACAGCCATCTCTGGGGCCAACGTCCTGACTTTC
CDR3: CASSPRTAISGANVLTF

V: TRBV30
J: TRBJ2-3
size: -
D: -
DNA: TGTGCCTGGGACCCACGAAGGGGGACAGATACGCAGTATTTT
CDR3: CAWDPRRGTDTQYF

V: TRBV4-1
J: TRBJ2-1
size: -
D: TRBD1
DNA: TGCGCCAGCAGCCAAGAGGGGACAGGGAATCACAATGAGCAGTTCTTC
CDR3: CASSQEGTGNHNEQFF

V: TRBV6-2/TRBV6-3
J: TRBJ2-2
size: -
D: TRBD1
DNA: TGTGCCAGCAGTTCTCCGGACAGGCGAACCGGGGAGCTGTTTTTT
CDR3: CASSSPDRRTGELFF

V: TRBV30
J: TRBJ1-2
size: -
D: -
DNA: TGTGCCTGGACCGGAGCCCTTCGGAGTATGGGCTACACCTTC
CDR3: CAWTGALRSMGYTF

V: TRBV19
J: TRBJ2-7
size: many
D: -
DNA: TGTGCCAGTAGGACGACTAGATTTGGGTTCGACGAGCAGTACTTC
CDR3: CASRTTRFGFDEQYF

V: TRBV11-2
J: TRBJ2-1
size: -
D: TRBD2
DNA: TGTGCCAGCAGCTTACGGGATAGCGGGACCTCCTACAATGAGCAGTTCTTC
CDR3: CASSLRDSGTSYNEQFF

V: TRBV19
J: TRBJ2-4
size: -
D: -
DNA: TGTGCCAGTAGTATGGGCGGGCGCAAAAACATTCAGTACTTC
CDR3: CASSMGGRKNIQYF

V: TRBV9
J: TRBJ2-2
size: -
D: TRBD1
DNA: TGTGCCAGCAGCTCGGGACAGGGTGTGACCGGGGAGCTGTTTTTT
CDR3: CASSSGQGVTGELFF

V: TRBV5-1
J: TRBJ1-1
size: -
D: TRBD1
DNA: TGCGCCAGCAGCTTTAAGGGGGCAAAGGGGACTGAAGCTTTCTTT
CDR3: CASSFKGAKGTEAFF

V: TRBV19
J: TRBJ1-1
size: -
D: TRBD1
DNA: TGTGCCAGCCAGTTTGGACAGGGGGCCGCTGAAGCTTTCTTT
CDR3: CASQFGQGAAEAFF

V: TRBV9
J: TRBJ2-7
size: -
D: -
DNA: TGTGCCAGCAGCGCCCAGGGGGGTGGCTCCTACGAGCAGTACTTC
CDR3: CASSAQGGGSYEQYF

V: TRBV7-3
J: TRBJ2-1
size: once
D: TRBD2
DNA: TGTGCCAGCAGCCCACAAGCGGGACTAGCGGAGAAGCAGTTCTTC
CDR3: CASSPQAGLAEKQFF

V: TRBV24-1
J: TRBJ1-1
size: -
D: TRBD1
DNA: TGTGCCACCAGTGATTCTACAGGGGGGAACACTGAAGCTTTCTTT
CDR3: CATSDSTGGNTEAFF

V: TRBV3-1/TRBV3-2
J: TRBJ2-6
size: -
D: -
DNA: TGTGCCAGCAGCCAAGATCTAGCTGCTGGGGCCAACGTCCTGACTTTC
CDR3: CASSQDLAAGANVLTF

V: TRBV5-1
J: TRBJ1-1
size: -
D: -
DNA: TGCGCCAGCAGCTTCAAACAAAACACTGAAGCTTTCTTT
CDR3: CASSFKQNTEAFF

V: TRBV7-2
J: TRBJ1-6
size: -
D: TRBD1
DNA: TGTGCCAGCAGCGCTGGGACAGCGATCTATAATTCACCCCTCCACTTT
CDR3: CASSAGTAIYNSPLHF

V: TRBV3-1/TRBV3-2
J: TRBJ1-6
size: -
D: -
DNA: TGTGCCAGCAGCCCGAGGGGGTCCTATAATTCACCCCTCCACTTT
CDR3: CASSPRGSYNSPLHF

V: TRBV6-5
J: TRBJ1-1
size: -
D: -
DNA: TGTGCCAGCAGCCGCGCTACGGACACTGAAGCTTTCTTT
CDR3: CASSRATDTEAFF

V: TRBV7-9
J: TRBJ2-1
size: -
D: -
DNA: TGTGCCAGCAGCTTAGTCGTCCTAGCAGAACAGTTCTTC
CDR3: CASSLVVLAEQFF

V: TRBV7-2
J: TRBJ1-1
size: -
D: TRBD1
DNA: TGTGCCAGCAGCTTAGAGGACAGGGGGTATCGCACTGAAGCTTTCTTT
CDR3: CASSLEDRGYRTEAFF

V: TRBV7-2
J: TRBJ2-7
size: -
D: TRBD2
DNA: TGTGCCAGCAGCTTAGAAATGGGTCGCGGGAGGTCTTTCTACGAGCAGTACTTC
CDR3: CASSLEMGRGRSFYEQYF

V: TRBV15
J: TRBJ2-7
size: -
D: TRBD1
DNA: TGTGCCACCAGCAGCCCGGGACAGACCTACGAGCAGTACTTC
CDR3: CATSSPGQTYEQYF

V: TRBV7-2
J: TRBJ2-7
size: -
D: TRBD1
DNA: TGTGCCAGCAGCGCCTGGGACAGGGACTACGAGCAGTACTTC
CDR3: CASSAWDRDYEQYF

V: TRBV23-1
J: TRBJ1-1
size: -
D: -
DNA: TGCGCCAGCAGTCAGCGGGTTGGAACTGAAGCTTTCTTT
CDR3: CASSQRVGTEAFF

V: TRBV5-4
J: TRBJ1-2
size: -
D: TRBD1
DNA: TGTGCCAGCAGCTGGGGGTCAGGGGGCTATGGCTACACCTTC
CDR3: CASSWGSGGYGYTF

V: TRBV5-6
J: TRBJ2-1
size: once
D: -
DNA: TGTGCCAGCAGCTCTCGATTGAGAGGCTCGAGGTGGGATGAGCAGTTCTTC
CDR3: CASSSRLRGSRWDEQFF

V: TRBV6-6
J: TRBJ2-5
size: -
D: -
DNA: TGTGCCAGCAGGCCCGTTTTGGGGGCCCAAGAGACCCAGTACTTC
CDR3: CASRPVLGAQETQYF

V: TRBV28
J: TRBJ2-7
size: -
D: -
DNA: TGTGCCAGCAGAGGACAGCGCCCCTACGAGCAGTACTTC
CDR3: CASRGQRPYEQYF

V: TRBV27
J: TRBJ2-7
size: -
D: -
DNA: TGTGCCACGCGCGGTAACTCCTACGAGCAGTACTTC
CDR3: CATRGNSYEQYF

V: TRBV7-8
J: TRBJ1-6
size: -
D: -
DNA: TGTGCCAGCAGCTTACAGGGATCCTATAATTCACCCCTCCACTTT
CDR3: CASSLQGSYNSPLHF

V: TRBV24-1
J: TRBJ2-5
size: -
D: TRBD1
DNA: TGTGCCACCAGTGATCAAACAGGGGCGACCCAGTACTTC
CDR3: CATSDQTGATQYF

V: TRBV28
J: TRBJ1-2
size: -
D: -
DNA: TGTGCCAGCAGTTCCCCTTTCCCCTATGGCTACACCTTC
CDR3: CASSSPFPYGYTF

V: TRBV28
J: TRBJ1-5
size: -
D: -
DNA: TGTGCCAGCAGTTTCCGGAGGCCCAATCAGCCCCAGCATTTT
CDR3: CASSFRRPNQPQHF

V: TRBV7-8
J: TRBJ2-3
size: -
D: TRBD2
DNA: TGTGCCAGCAGCTTGGGACTAGCGGGAGGAGACACAGATACGCAGTATTTT
CDR3: CASSLGLAGGDTDTQYF

V: TRBV20-1
J: TRBJ2-7
size: -
D: TRBD2
DNA: TGCAGTGGGGGAGGGCCTTACGAGCAGTACTTC
CDR3: CSGGGPYEQYF

V: TRBV28
J: TRBJ2-5
size: -
D: TRBD2
DNA: TGTGCCAGCAGTTTAACGGGAGGGCGAAGGGAGACCCAGTACTTC
CDR3: CASSLTGGRRETQYF

V: TRBV3-1/TRBV3-2
J: TRBJ1-2
size: once
D: -
DNA: TGTGCCAGCAGCCAAGAGGGCAGGGTCTTTTATGGCTACACCTTC
CDR3: CASSQEGRVFYGYTF

V: TRBV7-9
J: TRBJ2-2
size: -
D: TRBD1
DNA: TGTGCCAGCAGCTCAGGACAGGGCAACACCGGGGAGCTGTTTTTT
CDR3: CASSSGQGNTGELFF

V: TRBV6-5
J: TRBJ1-1
size: -
D: -
DNA: TGTGCCAGCAGTTCGAATTCAGGGGTGATGCACACTGAAGCTTTCTTT
CDR3: CASSSNSGVMHTEAFF

V: TRBV7-2
J: TRBJ1-2
size: -
D: -
DNA: TGTGCCAGCAGCTTAGAGCTGCGGCCGATCTATGGCTACACCTTC
CDR3: CASSLELRPIYGYTF

V: TRBV4-1
J: TRBJ2-2
size: -
D: TRBD1
DNA: TGCGCCAGCAGCCAACGGGACAGCATCACCGGGGAGCTGTTTTTT
CDR3: CASSQRDSITGELFF